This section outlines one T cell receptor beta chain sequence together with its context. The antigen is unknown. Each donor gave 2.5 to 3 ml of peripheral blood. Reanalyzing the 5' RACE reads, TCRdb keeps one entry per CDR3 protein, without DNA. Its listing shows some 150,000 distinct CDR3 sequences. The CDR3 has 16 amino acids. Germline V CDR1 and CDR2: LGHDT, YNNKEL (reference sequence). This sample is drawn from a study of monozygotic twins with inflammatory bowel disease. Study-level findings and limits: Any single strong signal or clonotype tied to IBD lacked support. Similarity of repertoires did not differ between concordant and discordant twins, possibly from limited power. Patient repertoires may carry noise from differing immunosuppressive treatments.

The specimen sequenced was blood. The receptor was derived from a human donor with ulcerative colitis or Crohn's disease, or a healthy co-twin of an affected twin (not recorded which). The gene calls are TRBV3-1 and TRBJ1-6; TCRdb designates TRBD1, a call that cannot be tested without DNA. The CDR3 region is CASSLETGGYNSPLHF.